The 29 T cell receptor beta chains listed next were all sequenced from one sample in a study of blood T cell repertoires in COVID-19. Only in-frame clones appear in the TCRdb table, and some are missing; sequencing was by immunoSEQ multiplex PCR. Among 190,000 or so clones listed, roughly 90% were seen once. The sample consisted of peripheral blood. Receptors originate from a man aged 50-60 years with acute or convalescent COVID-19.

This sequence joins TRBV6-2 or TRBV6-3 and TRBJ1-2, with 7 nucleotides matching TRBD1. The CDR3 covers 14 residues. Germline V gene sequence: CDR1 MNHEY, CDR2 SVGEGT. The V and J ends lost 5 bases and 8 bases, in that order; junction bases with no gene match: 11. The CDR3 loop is CASSLTGVGRGYTF. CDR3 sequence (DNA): TGTGCCAGCAGTCTTACAGGGGTAGGAAGAGGCTACACCTTC.

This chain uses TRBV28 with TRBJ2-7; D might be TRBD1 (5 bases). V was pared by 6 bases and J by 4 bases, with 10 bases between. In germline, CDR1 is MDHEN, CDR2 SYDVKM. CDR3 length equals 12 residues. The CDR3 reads CASSPDIYEQYV. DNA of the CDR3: TGTGCCAGCAGCCCGGACATTTACGAGCAGTACGTC.

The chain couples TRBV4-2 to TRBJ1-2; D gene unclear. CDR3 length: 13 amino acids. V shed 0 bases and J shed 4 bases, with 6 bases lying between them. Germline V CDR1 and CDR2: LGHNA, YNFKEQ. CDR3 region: CASSQDQAYGYTF. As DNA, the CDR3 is TGTGCCAGCAGCCAAGATCAGGCCTATGGCTACACCTTC.

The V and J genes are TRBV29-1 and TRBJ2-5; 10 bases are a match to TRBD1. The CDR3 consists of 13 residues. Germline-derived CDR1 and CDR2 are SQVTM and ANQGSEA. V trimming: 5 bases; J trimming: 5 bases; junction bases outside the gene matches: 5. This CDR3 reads CSVSTGGWETQYF. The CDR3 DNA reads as TGCAGCGTTTCGACAGGGGGCTGGGAGACCCAGTACTTC.

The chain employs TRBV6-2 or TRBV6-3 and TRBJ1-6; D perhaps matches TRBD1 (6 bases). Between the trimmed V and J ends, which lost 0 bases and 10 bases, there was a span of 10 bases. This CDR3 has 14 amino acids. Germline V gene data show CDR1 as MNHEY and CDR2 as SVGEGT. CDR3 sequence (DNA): TGTGCCAGCAGTTACTCGACAGGATTCTCACCCCTCCACTTT. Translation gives CASSYSTGFSPLHF.

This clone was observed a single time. CDR3 sequence: CASSVIGGMSETQYF. CDR3 nucleotides: TGTGCCAGCAGCGTAATCGGGGGGATGTCAGAGACCCAGTACTTC. The chain combines TRBV9 with TRBJ2-5; 7 bases map to TRBD2. The CDR3 has 15 amino acids. The V and J ends lost 1 base and 4 bases, in that order; junction bases with no gene match: 7. In germline, CDR1 is SGDLS, CDR2 YYNGEE.

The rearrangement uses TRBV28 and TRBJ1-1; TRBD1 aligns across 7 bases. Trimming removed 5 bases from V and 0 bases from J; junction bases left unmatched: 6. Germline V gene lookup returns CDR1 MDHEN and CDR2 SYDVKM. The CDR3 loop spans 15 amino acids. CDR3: CASSPYRGMNTEAFF. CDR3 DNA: TGTGCCAGCAGTCCGTACAGGGGAATGAACACTGAAGCTTTCTTT. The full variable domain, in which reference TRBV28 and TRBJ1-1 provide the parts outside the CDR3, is DVKVTQSSRYLVKRTGEKVFLECVQDMDHENMFWYRQDPGLGLRLIYFSYDVKMKEKGDIPEGYSVSREKKERFSLILESASTNQTSMYLCASSPYRGMNTEAFFGQGTRLTVV.

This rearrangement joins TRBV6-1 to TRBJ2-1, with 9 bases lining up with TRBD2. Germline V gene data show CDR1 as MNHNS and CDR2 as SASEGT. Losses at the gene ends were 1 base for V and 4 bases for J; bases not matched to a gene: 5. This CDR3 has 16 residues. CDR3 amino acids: CASSEVPSGDYNEQFF. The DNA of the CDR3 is TGTGCCAGCAGTGAAGTTCCTAGCGGGGATTACAATGAGCAGTTCTTC.

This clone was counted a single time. The CDR3 loop reads CASKSSWRTANSPLHF. The CDR3 DNA follows: TGTGCCAGCAAATCGTCGTGGAGGACAGCGAATTCACCCCTCCACTTT. The J gene is TRBJ1-6, the V gene TRBV28, with D perhaps matching TRBD1 (6 bases). The germline CDR1 and CDR2 sequences are MDHEN and SYDVKM. V was clipped by 7 bases and J by 7 bases, with 20 bases between them. This CDR3 has 16 residues.

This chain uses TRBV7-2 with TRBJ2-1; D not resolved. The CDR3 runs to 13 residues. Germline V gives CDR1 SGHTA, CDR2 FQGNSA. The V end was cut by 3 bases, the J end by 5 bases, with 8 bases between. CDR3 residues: CASSLRQNNEQFF. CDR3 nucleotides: TGTGCCAGCAGCTTGAGGCAGAACAATGAGCAGTTCTTC. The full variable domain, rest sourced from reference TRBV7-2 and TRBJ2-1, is GAGVSQSPSNKVTEKGKDVELRCDPISGHTALYWYRQSLGQGLEFLIYFQGNSAPDKSGLPSDRFSAERTGGSVSTLTIQRTQQEDSAVYLCASSLRQNNEQFFGPGTRLTVL.

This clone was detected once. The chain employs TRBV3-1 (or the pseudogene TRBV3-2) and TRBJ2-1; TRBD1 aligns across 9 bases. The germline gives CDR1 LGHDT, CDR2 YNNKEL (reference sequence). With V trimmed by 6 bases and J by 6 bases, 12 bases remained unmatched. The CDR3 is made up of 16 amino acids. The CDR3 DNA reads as TGTGCCAGCAGGTTCGCAGGGACAGGGAGGTTCAATGAGCAGTTCTTC. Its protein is CASRFAGTGRFNEQFF.

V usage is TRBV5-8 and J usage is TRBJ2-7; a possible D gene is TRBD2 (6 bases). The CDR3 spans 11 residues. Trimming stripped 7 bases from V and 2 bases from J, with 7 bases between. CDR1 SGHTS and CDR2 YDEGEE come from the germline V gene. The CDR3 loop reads CASRGTYEQYF. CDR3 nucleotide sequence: TGTGCCAGCCGGGGGACCTACGAGCAGTACTTC. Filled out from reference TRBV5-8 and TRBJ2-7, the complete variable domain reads EAGVTQSPTHLIKTRGQQATLRCSPISGHTSVYWYQQALGLGLQFLLWYDEGEERNRGNFPPRFSGRQFPNYSSELNVNALELEDSALYLCASRGTYEQYFGPGTRLTVT.

CDR3 region: CASSRGQDNYGYTF. The CDR3 DNA reads as TGCGCCAGCAGCCGAGGACAGGATAACTATGGCTACACCTTC. The gene calls are TRBV5-1 and TRBJ1-2, with TRBD1 matching over 7 bases. The germline V gene has CDR1 SGHRS and CDR2 YFSETQ. With 4 bases clipped from V and 1 base from J, the junction kept 4 bases outside the gene matches. This CDR3 is 14 amino acids long.

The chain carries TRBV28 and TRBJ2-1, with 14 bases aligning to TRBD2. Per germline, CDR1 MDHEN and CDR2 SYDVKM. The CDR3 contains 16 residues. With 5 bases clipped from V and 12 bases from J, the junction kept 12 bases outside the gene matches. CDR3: CASSAGTSGGPDGQFF. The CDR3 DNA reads TGTGCCAGCAGTGCAGGGACTAGCGGGGGCCCCGACGGGCAGTTCTTC.

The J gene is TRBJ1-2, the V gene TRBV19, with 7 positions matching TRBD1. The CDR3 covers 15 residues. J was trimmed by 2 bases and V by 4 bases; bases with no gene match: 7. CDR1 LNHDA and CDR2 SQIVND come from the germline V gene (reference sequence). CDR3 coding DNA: TGTGCCAGTAGTACCGCCACAGGGGCAAACTATGGCTACACCTTC. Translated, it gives CASSTATGANYGYTF.

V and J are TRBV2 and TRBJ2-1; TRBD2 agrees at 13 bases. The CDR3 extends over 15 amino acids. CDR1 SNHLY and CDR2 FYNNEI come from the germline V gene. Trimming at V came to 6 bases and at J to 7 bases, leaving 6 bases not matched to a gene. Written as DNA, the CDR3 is TGTGCCAGCAGGAGGACTAGCGGGAGTGGAAATGAGCAGTTCTTC. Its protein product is CASRRTSGSGNEQFF.

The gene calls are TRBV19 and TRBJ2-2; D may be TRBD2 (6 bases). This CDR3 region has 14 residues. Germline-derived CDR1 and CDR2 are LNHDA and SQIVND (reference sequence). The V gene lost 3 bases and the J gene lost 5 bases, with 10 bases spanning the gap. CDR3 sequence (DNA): TGTGCCAGTAGTATCGCGGCGGGGACCGGGGAGCTGTTTTTT. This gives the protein CASSIAAGTGELFF.

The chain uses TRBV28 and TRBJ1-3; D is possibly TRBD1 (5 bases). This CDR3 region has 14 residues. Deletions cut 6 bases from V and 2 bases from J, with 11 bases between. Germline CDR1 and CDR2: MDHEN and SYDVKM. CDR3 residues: CASSLPGTGNTIYF. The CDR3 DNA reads TGTGCCAGCAGCCTACCAGGGACTGGAAACACCATATATTTT.

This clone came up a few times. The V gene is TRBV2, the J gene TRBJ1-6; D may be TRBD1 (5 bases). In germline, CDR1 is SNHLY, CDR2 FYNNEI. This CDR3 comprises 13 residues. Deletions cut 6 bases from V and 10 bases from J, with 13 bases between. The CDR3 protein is CASRPGKGSPLHF. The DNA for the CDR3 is TGTGCCAGCAGGCCAGGGAAGGGGTCACCCCTCCACTTT. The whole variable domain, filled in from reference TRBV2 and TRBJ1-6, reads EPEVTQTPSHQVTQMGQEVILRCVPISNHLYFYWYRQILGQKVEFLVSFYNNEISEKSEIFDDQFSVERPDGSNFTLKIRSTKLEDSAMYFCASRPGKGSPLHFGNGTRLTVT.

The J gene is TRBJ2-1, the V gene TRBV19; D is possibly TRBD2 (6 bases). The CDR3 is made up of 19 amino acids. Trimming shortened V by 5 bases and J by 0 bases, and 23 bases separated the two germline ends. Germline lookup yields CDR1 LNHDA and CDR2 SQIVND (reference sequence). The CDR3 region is CASSHRGSPNPSSYNEQFF. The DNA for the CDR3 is TGTGCCAGTAGTCATCGGGGGAGTCCGAATCCGAGCTCCTACAATGAGCAGTTCTTC. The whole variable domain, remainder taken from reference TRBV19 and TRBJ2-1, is DGGITQSPKYLFRKEGQNVTLSCEQNLNHDAMYWYRQDPGQGLRLIYYSQIVNDFQKGDIAEGYSVSREKKESFPLTVTSAQKNPTAFYLCASSHRGSPNPSSYNEQFFGPGTRLTVL.

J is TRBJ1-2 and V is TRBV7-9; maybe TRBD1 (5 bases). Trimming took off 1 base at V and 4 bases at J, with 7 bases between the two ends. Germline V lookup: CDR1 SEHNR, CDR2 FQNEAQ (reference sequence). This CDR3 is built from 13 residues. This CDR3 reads CASSLGQSYGYTF. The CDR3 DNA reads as TGTGCCAGCAGCTTAGGACAGAGCTATGGCTACACCTTC.

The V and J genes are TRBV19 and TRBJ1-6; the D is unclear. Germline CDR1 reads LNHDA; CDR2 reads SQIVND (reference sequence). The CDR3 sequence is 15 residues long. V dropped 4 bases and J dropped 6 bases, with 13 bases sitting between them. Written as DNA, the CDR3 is TGTGCCAGTAGTAATGTACGGGCGGGTAATTCACCCCTCCACTTT. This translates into CASSNVRAGNSPLHF. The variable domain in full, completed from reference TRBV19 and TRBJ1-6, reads DGGITQSPKYLFRKEGQNVTLSCEQNLNHDAMYWYRQDPGQGLRLIYYSQIVNDFQKGDIAEGYSVSREKKESFPLTVTSAQKNPTAFYLCASSNVRAGNSPLHFGNGTRLTVT.

Here the CDR3 reads CASSSQGQGLTF. CDR3 nucleotides: TGCGCCAGCAGCTCCCAAGGACAGGGGCTCACCTTC. The rearrangement joins TRBV5-1 to TRBJ1-2; TRBD1 aligns across 9 bases. The CDR3 spans 12 residues. The V and J ends lost 3 bases and 13 bases, in that order; junction bases with no gene match: 7. The germline V gene encodes CDR1 SGHRS and CDR2 YFSETQ.

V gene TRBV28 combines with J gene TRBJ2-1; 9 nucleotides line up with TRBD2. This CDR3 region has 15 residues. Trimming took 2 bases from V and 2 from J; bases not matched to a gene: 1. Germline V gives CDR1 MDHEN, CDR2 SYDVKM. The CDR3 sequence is CASSLAGGPYNEQFF. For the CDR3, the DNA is TGTGCCAGCAGTTTAGCGGGGGGGCCCTACAATGAGCAGTTCTTC.

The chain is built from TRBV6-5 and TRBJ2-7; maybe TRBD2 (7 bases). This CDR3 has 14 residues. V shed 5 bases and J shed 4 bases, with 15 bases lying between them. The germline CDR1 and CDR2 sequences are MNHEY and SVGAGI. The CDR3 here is CASSRSEGGYEQYV. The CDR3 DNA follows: TGTGCCAGCAGTAGAAGCGAGGGGGGGTACGAGCAGTACGTC.

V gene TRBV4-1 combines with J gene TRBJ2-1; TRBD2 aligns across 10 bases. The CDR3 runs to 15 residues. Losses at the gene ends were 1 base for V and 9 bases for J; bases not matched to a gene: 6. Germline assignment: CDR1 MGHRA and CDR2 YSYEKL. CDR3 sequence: CASSQVLASGSEQFF. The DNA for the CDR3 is TGCGCCAGCAGCCAAGTCTTAGCTAGCGGGAGTGAGCAGTTCTTC.

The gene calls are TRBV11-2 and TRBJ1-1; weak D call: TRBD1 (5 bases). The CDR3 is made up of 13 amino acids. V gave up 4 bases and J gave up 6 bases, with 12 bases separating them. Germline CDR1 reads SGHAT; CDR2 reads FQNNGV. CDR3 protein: CASSSRVFAEAFF. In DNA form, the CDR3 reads TGTGCCAGCAGCTCCAGGGTTTTCGCTGAAGCTTTCTTT. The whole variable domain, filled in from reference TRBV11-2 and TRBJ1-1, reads EAGVAQSPRYKIIEKRQSVAFWCNPISGHATLYWYQQILGQGPKLLIQFQNNGVVDDSQLPKDRFSAERLKGVDSTLKIQPAKLEDSAVYLCASSSRVFAEAFFGQGTRLTVV.

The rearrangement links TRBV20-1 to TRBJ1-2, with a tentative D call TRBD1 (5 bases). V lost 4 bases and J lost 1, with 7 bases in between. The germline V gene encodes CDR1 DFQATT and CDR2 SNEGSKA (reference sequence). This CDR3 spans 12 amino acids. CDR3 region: CSATDSNYGYTF. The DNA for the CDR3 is TGCAGTGCTACTGACAGTAACTATGGCTACACCTTC.

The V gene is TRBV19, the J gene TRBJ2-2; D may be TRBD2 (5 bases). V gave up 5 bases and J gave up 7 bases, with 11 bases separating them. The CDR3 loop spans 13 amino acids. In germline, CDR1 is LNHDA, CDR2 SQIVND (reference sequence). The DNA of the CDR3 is TGTGCCAGTAGTCCCGGAGGAGTCGGGGAGCTGTTTTTT. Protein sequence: CASSPGGVGELFF. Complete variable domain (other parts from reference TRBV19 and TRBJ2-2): DGGITQSPKYLFRKEGQNVTLSCEQNLNHDAMYWYRQDPGQGLRLIYYSQIVNDFQKGDIAEGYSVSREKKESFPLTVTSAQKNPTAFYLCASSPGGVGELFFGEGSRLTVL.